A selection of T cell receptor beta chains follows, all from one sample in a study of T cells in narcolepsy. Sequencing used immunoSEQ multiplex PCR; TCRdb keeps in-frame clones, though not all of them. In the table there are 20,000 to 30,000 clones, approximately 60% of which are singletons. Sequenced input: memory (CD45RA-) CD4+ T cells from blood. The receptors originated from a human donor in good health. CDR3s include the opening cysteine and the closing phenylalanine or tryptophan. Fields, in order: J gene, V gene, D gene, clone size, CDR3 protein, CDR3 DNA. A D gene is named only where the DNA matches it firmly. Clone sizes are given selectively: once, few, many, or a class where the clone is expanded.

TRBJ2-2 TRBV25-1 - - CASSSMTGELFF TGTGCCAGCTCCTCAATGACCGGGGAGCTGTTTTTT
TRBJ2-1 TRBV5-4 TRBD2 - CASSLVGAGSNEQFF TGTGCCAGCAGTCTTGTGGGAGCGGGAAGCAATGAGCAGTTCTTC
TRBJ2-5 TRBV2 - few CASSPSRGEQETQYF TGTGCCAGCAGTCCGTCTCGGGGAGAACAAGAGACCCAGTACTTC
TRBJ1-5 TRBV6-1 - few CASSDGFDTTQHF TGTGCCAGCAGTGATGGGTTTGACACTACCCAGCATTTT
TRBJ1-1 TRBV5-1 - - CASSLEFGRDTEAFF TGCGCCAGCAGCTTGGAATTCGGGAGGGACACTGAAGCTTTCTTT
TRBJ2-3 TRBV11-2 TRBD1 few CASSQNHRGADTQYF TGTGCCAGCAGCCAAAACCACAGGGGCGCAGATACGCAGTATTTT
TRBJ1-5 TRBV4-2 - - CASSQASHQPQHF TGTGCCAGCAGCCAAGCCAGCCATCAGCCCCAGCATTTT
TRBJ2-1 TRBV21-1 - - CASSPDRDNEQFF TGTGCCAGCAGTCCCGACAGGGACAATGAGCAGTTCTTC
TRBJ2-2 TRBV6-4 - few CASSDTGYTGELFF TGTGCCAGCAGTGACACAGGGTATACCGGGGAGCTGTTTTTT
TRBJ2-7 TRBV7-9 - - CASSLNLTHYEQYF TGTGCCAGCAGCCTTAACCTCACCCACTACGAGCAGTACTTC
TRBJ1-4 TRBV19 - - CASSMSRAANEKLFF TGTGCCAGTAGTATGAGCAGGGCTGCTAATGAAAAACTGTTTTTT
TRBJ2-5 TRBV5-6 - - CASSRSETQYF TGTGCCAGCAGCCGATCCGAGACCCAGTACTTC
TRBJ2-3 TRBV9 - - CASSRDPRDTQYF TGTGCCAGCAGCCGGGACCCCCGGGATACGCAGTATTTT
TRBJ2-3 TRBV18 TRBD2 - CASSPGLAGGAGDTQYF TGTGCCAGCTCACCAGGATTAGCGGGAGGGGCCGGGGATACGCAGTATTTT
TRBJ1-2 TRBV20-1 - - CSARDRVGYTF TGCAGTGCTAGAGACCGGGTTGGCTACACCTTC
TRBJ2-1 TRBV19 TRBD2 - CASSNGGGASVTEQFF TGTGCCAGTAGTAATGGCGGGGGGGCCTCTGTTACAGAGCAGTTCTTC
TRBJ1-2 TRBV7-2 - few CASSLGGDGYTF TGTGCCAGCAGCCTGGGGGGTGATGGCTACACCTTC
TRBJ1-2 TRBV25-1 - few CASSGGTAYGYTF TGTGCCAGCAGTGGCGGGACGGCTTATGGCTACACCTTC
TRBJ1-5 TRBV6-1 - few CASTPGGGGQPQHF TGTGCCAGCACCCCCGGAGGGGGGGGACAGCCCCAGCATTTT
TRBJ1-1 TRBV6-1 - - CASSSTVNTEAFF TGTGCCAGCAGTTCGACGGTGAACACTGAAGCTTTCTTT
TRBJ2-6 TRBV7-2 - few CASSLIGAGANVLTF TGTGCCAGCAGCTTAATCGGCGCGGGGGCCAACGTCCTGACTTTC
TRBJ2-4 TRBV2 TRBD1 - CASSGDRGEHIQYF TGTGCCAGCAGTGGAGACAGGGGTGAGCACATTCAGTACTTC
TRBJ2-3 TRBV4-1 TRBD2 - CASSQGLAGVVAPTRGPDTQYF TGCGCCAGCAGCCAAGGACTAGCGGGAGTCGTCGCCCCGACACGGGGTCCAGATACGCAGTATTTT
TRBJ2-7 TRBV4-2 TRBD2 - CASSQDRTSGNYEQYF TGTGCCAGCAGCCAAGACAGGACTAGCGGGAACTACGAGCAGTACTTC
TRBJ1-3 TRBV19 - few CASSAHTLSGNTIYF TGTGCCAGTAGTGCACACACACTCTCTGGAAACACCATATATTTT
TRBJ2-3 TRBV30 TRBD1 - CAWSVAGGITDTQYF TGTGCCTGGAGTGTCGCAGGGGGTATCACAGATACGCAGTATTTT
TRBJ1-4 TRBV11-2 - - CASSLAERGATVF TGTGCCAGCAGCTTAGCGGAGAGAGGGGCAACTGTTTTT
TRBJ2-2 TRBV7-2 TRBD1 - CASSLRGLGELFF TGTGCCAGCAGCCTAAGGGGGCTCGGGGAGCTGTTTTTT
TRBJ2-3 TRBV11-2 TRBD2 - CASSLGLAGGDTDTQYF TGTGCCAGCAGCTTAGGGCTAGCGGGGGGCGACACAGATACGCAGTATTTT
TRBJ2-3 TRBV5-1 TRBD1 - CASSPHRGLSTDTQYF TGCGCCAGCAGCCCGCACAGGGGGCTGAGCACAGATACGCAGTATTTT
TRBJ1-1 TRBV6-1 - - CASSGPTRHTEAFF TGTGCCAGCAGTGGACCCACTAGACACACTGAAGCTTTCTTT
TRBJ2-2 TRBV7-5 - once CARSSVELFF TGTGCCAGAAGCTCGGTGGAGCTGTTTTTT